This is a list of T cell receptor beta chains from one sample in a study of blood T cell repertoires in COVID-19. TCRdb keeps only in-frame clones here, not all; method: immunoSEQ multiplex PCR. The sample holds approximately 350,000 clones; around nine tenths are singletons and the top ten take roughly 3.3%. The sequenced material came from peripheral blood. These receptors all come from a woman aged 18-29 years who had recovered from COVID-19. Each CDR3 is given with its conserved first and last residue. A D gene is named only where the DNA matches it firmly. Clone size appears in some rows only: once, few, many, or a class for an expanded clone.

NA | TRBJ1-1 | TRBV14 | few | TGTGCCAGCAGCCAGACGATAGGCAGGGTACAGACGGCTTTCTTT | CASSQTIGRVQTAFF
NA | TRBJ1-5 | TRBV7-2 | NA | TGTGCCAGCAGCTTTTCCGCCGGTCCGAGCAATCAGCCCCAGCATTTT | CASSFSAGPSNQPQHF
TRBD2 | TRBJ2-3 | TRBV13 | NA | TGTGCCAGCAGCGACCTAGCGGGAGTGGGGGATACGCAGTATTTT | CASSDLAGVGDTQYF
TRBD1 | TRBJ1-1 | TRBV11-3 | NA | TGTGCCAGCAGCTGGACAGGGGGTACTGAAGCTTTCTTT | CASSWTGGTEAFF
NA | TRBJ2-1 | TRBV11-3 | NA | TGTGCCAGCAGGATGGGCCGGGGCTCCTACAATGAGCAGTTCTTC | CASRMGRGSYNEQFF
TRBD2 | TRBJ2-5 | TRBV9 | NA | TGTGCCAGCAGCGTAGGAAGGACTAGCCCCCTACTGGGAGAGACCCAGTACTTC | CASSVGRTSPLLGETQYF
NA | TRBJ2-3 | TRBV7-2 | once | TGTGCCAGCAGCTTAGTGTCCCTTGCGGCGGGACGAGCAGATACGCAGTATTTT | CASSLVSLAAGRADTQYF
TRBD2 | TRBJ2-1 | TRBV27 | once | TGTGCCAGCAGTCCCTTGGGCCCTCTAGCGGGAGTTTACAATGAGCAGTTCTTC | CASSPLGPLAGVYNEQFF
TRBD1 | TRBJ2-3 | TRBV5-6 | NA | TGTGCCAGCAGCCGCCTGGACAGGGGCGCAGGGAGCACAGATACGCAGTATTTT | CASSRLDRGAGSTDTQYF
TRBD1 | TRBJ1-2 | TRBV4-3 | NA | TGCGCCAGCAGCCAAGATCCTTGGACAGGGAGTACCTTC | CASSQDPWTGSTF
NA | TRBJ1-1 | TRBV12-3/TRBV12-4 | NA | TGTGCCAGCAGTTGGGGGCGGGGGCCAGCTTTCTTT | CASSWGRGPAFF
NA | TRBJ1-1 | TRBV19 | NA | TGTGCCAGTAGTATAGGGGAGGTGGAGTTAAACACTGAAGCTTTCTTT | CASSIGEVELNTEAFF
TRBD1 | TRBJ1-2 | TRBV5-6 | once | TGTGCCAGCAGCCTGTGGACAGGTTTGGGCTACACCTTC | CASSLWTGLGYTF
NA | TRBJ1-3 | TRBV15 | NA | TGTGCCACCAGCAGGGACAGAACTGGAAACACCATATATTTT | CATSRDRTGNTIYF
NA | TRBJ2-2 | TRBV7-8 | NA | TGTGCCAGCAGCTTAGGGGACATCACCGGGGAGCTGTTTTTT | CASSLGDITGELFF
TRBD2 | TRBJ2-2 | TRBV13 | NA | TGTGCCAGCAGCTCGGGACTAGCGGGATTTCTCGGGGAGCTGTTTTTT | CASSSGLAGFLGELFF
NA | TRBJ2-5 | TRBV5-1 | NA | TGCGCCAGCAGTCCCGGGGTAGCACGGGCCGTCGAGACCCAGTACTTC | CASSPGVARAVETQYF
NA | TRBJ1-1 | TRBV5-1 | NA | TGCGCCAGCAGCCCTCTCGGGGGGATATCCACTGAAGCTTTCTTT | CASSPLGGISTEAFF
TRBD1 | TRBJ1-1 | TRBV7-9 | NA | TGTGCCAGCAGCCTAGGACAGGGGAACACTGAAGCTTTCTTT | CASSLGQGNTEAFF
NA | TRBJ2-4 | TRBV4-3 | NA | TGCGCCAGCAGCCAAGTTGTGGGGCACATTCAGTACTTC | CASSQVVGHIQYF
NA | TRBJ2-2 | TRBV19 | NA | TGTGCCAGTAGGGGAGGTAGGAACACCGGGGAGCTGTTTTTT | CASRGGRNTGELFF
NA | TRBJ1-1 | TRBV30 | NA | TGTGCCCACGGACTGGATGAAGCTTTCTTT | CAHGLDEAFF
TRBD1 | TRBJ1-2 | TRBV19 | NA | TGTGCCAGTAGCACTTACCGAGACAGGGTTGACTATGGCTACACCTTC | CASSTYRDRVDYGYTF
NA | TRBJ1-6 | TRBV12-3/TRBV12-4 | NA | TGTGCCAGCAGTTTCGGTTCACCCCTCCACTTT | CASSFGSPLHF
NA | TRBJ2-4 | TRBV11-2 | NA | TGTGCCAGCAGCTTCTACGGACAGATAGCCAAAAACATTCAGTACTTC | CASSFYGQIAKNIQYF
NA | TRBJ1-1 | TRBV5-6 | NA | TGTGCCAGCAGCCCAACCGGGGGAAGACGGAAATCTTTCTTT | CASSPTGGRRKSFF
TRBD2 | TRBJ2-5 | TRBV6-5 | NA | TGTGCCACCAGAATTGGGGGAGGGGAGACCCAGTACTTC | CATRIGGGETQYF
TRBD2 | TRBJ2-5 | TRBV4-1 | NA | TGCGCCAGCAGCCAATGGGCGGGAGGGGAAGAGACCCAGTACTTC | CASSQWAGGEETQYF
NA | TRBJ1-6 | TRBV30 | NA | TGTGCCTGGGCCGACAAAGGGAGTTCACCCCTCCACTTT | CAWADKGSSPLHF
TRBD1 | TRBJ2-5 | TRBV10-2 | NA | TGCGCCAGCAGACAGGGGTTATACCAAGAGACCCAGTACTTC | CASRQGLYQETQYF
TRBD1 | TRBJ2-2 | TRBV18 | many | TGTGCCAGCTCACTGGACAGGGGGAACACCGGGGAGCTGTTTTTT | CASSLDRGNTGELFF
TRBD1 | TRBJ1-2 | TRBV6-5 | NA | TGTGCCAGCAGTCAGCGCTGGGGGGGACAGGGTGGCTACACCTTC | CASSQRWGGQGGYTF
NA | TRBJ2-1 | TRBV18 | once | TGTGCCAGCTCACACCGGGACTCCAACTACAATGAGCAGTTCTTC | CASSHRDSNYNEQFF
TRBD2 | TRBJ2-3 | TRBV4-1 | NA | TGCGCCAGCAGCCAGGGACTAGCGGGAGGGCGGCTTACTAGCACAGATACGCAGTATTTT | CASSQGLAGGRLTSTDTQYF
NA | TRBJ2-1 | TRBV7-8 | NA | TGTGCCAGCAGCTCCGGTGGTAGCGGTTACAATGAGCAGTTCTTC | CASSSGGSGYNEQFF